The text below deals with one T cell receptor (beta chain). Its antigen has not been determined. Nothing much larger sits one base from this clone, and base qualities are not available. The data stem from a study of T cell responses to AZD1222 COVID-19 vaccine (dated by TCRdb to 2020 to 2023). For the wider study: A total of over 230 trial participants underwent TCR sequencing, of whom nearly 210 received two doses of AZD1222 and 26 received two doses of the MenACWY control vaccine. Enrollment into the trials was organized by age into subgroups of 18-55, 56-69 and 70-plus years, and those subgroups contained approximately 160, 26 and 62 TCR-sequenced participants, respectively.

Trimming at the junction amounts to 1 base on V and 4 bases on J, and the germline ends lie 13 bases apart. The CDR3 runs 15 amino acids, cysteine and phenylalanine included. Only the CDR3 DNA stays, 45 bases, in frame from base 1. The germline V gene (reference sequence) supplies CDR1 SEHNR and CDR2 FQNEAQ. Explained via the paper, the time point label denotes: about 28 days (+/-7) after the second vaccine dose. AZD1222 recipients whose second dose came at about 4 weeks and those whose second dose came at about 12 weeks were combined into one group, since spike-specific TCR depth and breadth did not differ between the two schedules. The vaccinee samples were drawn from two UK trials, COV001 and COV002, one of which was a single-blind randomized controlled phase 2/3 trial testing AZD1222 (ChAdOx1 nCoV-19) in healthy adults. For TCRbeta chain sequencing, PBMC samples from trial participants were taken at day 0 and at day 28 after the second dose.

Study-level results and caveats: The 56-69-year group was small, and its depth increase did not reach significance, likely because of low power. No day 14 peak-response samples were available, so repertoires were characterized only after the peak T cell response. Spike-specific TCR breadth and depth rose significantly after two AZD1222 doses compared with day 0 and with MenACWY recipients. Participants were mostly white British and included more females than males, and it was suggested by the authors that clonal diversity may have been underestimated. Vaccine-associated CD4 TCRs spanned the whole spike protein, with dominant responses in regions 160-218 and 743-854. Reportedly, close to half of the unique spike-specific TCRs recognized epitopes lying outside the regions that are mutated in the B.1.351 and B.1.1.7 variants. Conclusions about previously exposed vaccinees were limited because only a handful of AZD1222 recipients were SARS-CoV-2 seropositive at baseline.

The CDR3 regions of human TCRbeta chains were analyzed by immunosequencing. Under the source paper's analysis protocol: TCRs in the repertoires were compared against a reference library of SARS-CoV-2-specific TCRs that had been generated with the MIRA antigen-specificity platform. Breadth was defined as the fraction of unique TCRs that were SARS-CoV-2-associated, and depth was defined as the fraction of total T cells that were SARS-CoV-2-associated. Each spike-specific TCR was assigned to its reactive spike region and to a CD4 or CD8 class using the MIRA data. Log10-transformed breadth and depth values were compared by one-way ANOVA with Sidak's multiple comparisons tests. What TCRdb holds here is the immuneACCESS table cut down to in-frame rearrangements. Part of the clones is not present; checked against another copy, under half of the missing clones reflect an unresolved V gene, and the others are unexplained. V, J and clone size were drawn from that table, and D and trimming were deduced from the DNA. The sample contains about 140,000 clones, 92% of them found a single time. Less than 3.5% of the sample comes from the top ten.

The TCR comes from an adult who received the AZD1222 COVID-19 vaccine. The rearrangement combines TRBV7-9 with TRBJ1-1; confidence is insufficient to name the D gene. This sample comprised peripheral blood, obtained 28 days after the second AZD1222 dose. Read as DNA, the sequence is TGTGCCAGCAGCTTAGAGGGTTGGTTGAGCACTGAAGCTTTCTTT. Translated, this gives CASSLEGWLSTEAFF.